This TCR beta chain comes out of a study of OX40 agonist ivuxolimab in advanced cancers. Using immunoSEQ multiplex PCR, the repertoire was profiled, and TCRdb retains in-frame clones only, with some absent. The sample holds 70,000 or so clones, around 91% seen once. V was shortened by 7 bases and J by 3 bases, with 10 bases between the two germline ends. The germline V gene encodes CDR1 MDHEN and CDR2 SYDVKM. The CDR3 length is 13 residues. This clone has a handful of counts. The sample in question was CD4+ or CD8+ T cells sorted from blood, obtained in a trial of the OX40 agonist ivuxolimab. The clonotype was recovered from an adult with an advanced solid tumor such as melanoma, head and neck, liver or kidney cancer. The rearrangement links TRBV28 to TRBJ1-5; D remains ambiguous. This CDR3 is CASTPGNNQPQHF. As DNA, the CDR3 is TGTGCCAGCACCCCAGGAAACAATCAGCCCCAGCATTTT.